This TCR beta chain was sequenced during a study of blood T cell repertoires in COVID-19. Study as a whole: Acute-phase and convalescent COVID-19 samples originated in the United States, Italy and Spain. The cDNA or gDNA used as material had been derived from T cells, B-cell-depleted T cells, or PBMCs.

In the study's own analysis: Estimated nucleated cell counts came from reference gene primer amplification. Produced via immunoSEQ multiplex PCR; TCRdb's table is partial and in-frame only. D and trimming come from the DNA, and the V and J calls and clone size come from that table. The sample includes about 70,000 clones, over 75% of them seen just once. The CDR3 consists of 13 residues. The ends were cut back, 4 bases at V and 3 bases at J, with 10 bases in the middle. Germline V CDR1 and CDR2: SGHDT, YYEEEE. Sequenced material: peripheral blood. The clonotype was recovered from a woman aged 18 to 35 with acute or convalescent COVID-19. This chain links TRBV5-6 with TRBJ1-2; unclear D gene. CDR3 protein: CASSPASDYGYTF. DNA for the CDR3: TGTGCCAGCAGCCCCGCCAGCGACTATGGCTACACCTTC. Full variable domain (rest looked up from reference TRBV5-6 and TRBJ1-2): DAGVTQSPTHLIKTRGQQVTLRCSPKSGHDTVSWYQQALGQGPQFIFQYYEEEERQRGNFPDRFSGHQFPNYSSELNVNALLLGDSALYLCASSPASDYGYTFGSGTRLTVV.